The clone carrying this T cell receptor beta chain showed up just a few times. The data are from a study of T-cell reconstitution after alpha-beta-depleted transplantation in children. A library of TCRbeta sequences, prepared with unique molecular identifiers, was generated. TCRdb used MiXCR to reprocess the PCR reads, holding one entry per CDR3 protein. Of about a million distinct CDR3 sequences detected, around 30% appear once; the ten largest clones hold around 30%. Germline assignment: CDR1 MNHEY and CDR2 SVGAGI. Trimming left V 3 bases short and J 6 bases short, with 15 bases between. The CDR3 runs 16 residues.

This TCR came from a boy younger than two who had a stem cell transplant for SCID, so the T cells may come from the graft donor. J is TRBJ1-6 and V is TRBV6-5, with D perhaps TRBD1 (5 bases). Specimen: PBMCs, mostly from graft donor cells, collected 360 days after TCRalphabeta/CD19-depleted stem cell transplant. CDR3 residues: CASSYSSGKGNSPLHF. The DNA for the CDR3 is TGTGCCAGCAGTTATTCGTCAGGGAAGGGTAATTCACCCCTCCACTTT.